This paragraph covers one T cell receptor beta chain sequence. Produced via immunoSEQ multiplex PCR; TCRdb's table is partial and in-frame only. The sample has about 80,000 clones, 88% seen once. The entry originates in a study of identifying expanded T cells in peripheral blood. CDR3 length: 13 amino acids. The V gene lost 2 bases and the J gene lost 3 bases, with 5 bases spanning the gap. Germline CDR1 MNHNS, CDR2 SASEGT. This TCR came from a person aged 18 to 75 in good health. The rearrangement links TRBV6-1 to TRBJ2-1; D unresolved. Source material: blood. The CDR3 loop reads CASSERHYNEQFF. CDR3 DNA sequence: TGTGCCAGCAGTGAACGGCACTACAATGAGCAGTTCTTC.